These T cell receptor beta chains were read from a single sample in a study of human CD8 memory T cell subsets. TCRdb re-called the 5' RACE reads and gives one entry per CDR3 protein, without DNA. The listing records 9,000 to 13,000 distinct CDR3 sequences. The sequencing input was CD8+ T cells from PBMCs. These receptors originate from a human donor in good health. Each CDR3 is given with its conserved first and last residue. Size values are once, few and many counts, or a class for expanded clones, and some rows have none.

clone_size	v_call	j_call	cdr3_aa
-	TRBV7-9	TRBJ1-1	CASSLPGNTEAFF
-	TRBV7-9	TRBJ2-2	CASSLTGFDTGELFF
-	TRBV6-6	TRBJ2-1	CASSDIPGQGAARLEQFF
-	TRBV15	TRBJ2-4	CATSPGQNIAKNIQYF
-	TRBV6-1	TRBJ2-1	CASSAVAGRNEQFF
-	TRBV29-1	TRBJ1-2	CSVEVQGGAQGYTF
medium-sized	TRBV21-1	TRBJ1-2	CASSMPRGAFYGYTF
-	TRBV5-1	TRBJ1-1	CASSLGGRTEAFF
-	TRBV7-8	TRBJ2-7	CASSLPSSYEQYF
medium-sized	TRBV20-1	TRBJ2-7	CSARPGGLTHEQYF
-	TRBV12-3/TRBV12-4	TRBJ2-3	CASRKQGGTDTQYF
-	TRBV20-1	TRBJ2-5	CSARTLLQETQYF
-	TRBV9	TRBJ1-4	CASSSGQNNEKLFF
medium-sized	TRBV27	TRBJ2-7	CASWASLDYEQYF
medium-sized	TRBV29-1	TRBJ2-7	CSVGTVYEQYF
-	TRBV7-9	TRBJ2-2	CASSLLAGNDGELFF
medium-sized	TRBV5-1	TRBJ1-3	CASSQRGIPGNTIYF
medium-sized	TRBV5-1	TRBJ2-5	CASSDGTGKETQYF
-	TRBV19	TRBJ2-1	CASSIADAGTYNEQFF
-	TRBV20-1	TRBJ2-5	CSARVPGQQETQYF
medium-sized	TRBV29-1	TRBJ1-1	CSVDYGQGTTEAFF
-	TRBV19	TRBJ2-2	CASSLTSTANTGELFF
medium-sized	TRBV28	TRBJ1-5	CASSRQGNQPQHF
-	TRBV28	TRBJ2-7	CASSFRYEQYF
-	TRBV5-5	TRBJ2-2	CASSLDGDNTGELFF
-	TRBV3-1	TRBJ2-7	CASSLGNTYEQYF
-	TRBV19	TRBJ2-1	CASSAGLAGEQFF
-	TRBV5-1	TRBJ1-3	CASHSGNTIYF
-	TRBV23-1	TRBJ2-5	CASSQSSPNQGIGETQYF
-	TRBV27	TRBJ2-1	CASSMGLGESNEQFF
-	TRBV27	TRBJ1-1	CASSLGQNTEAFF
-	TRBV19	TRBJ1-5	CASIPPGGNQPQHF
-	TRBV19	TRBJ2-1	CASSTSGRAFF
-	TRBV15	TRBJ1-1	CATGRMNTEAFF
-	TRBV7-8	TRBJ2-1	CASSLPRSGRSSGPYNEQFF
-	TRBV19	TRBJ1-1	CASSITRGSEAFF
-	TRBV7-2	TRBJ2-7	CASSLFPEGNEQYF
-	TRBV7-7	TRBJ2-5	CASSTRPQETQYF
medium-sized	TRBV24-1	TRBJ2-3	CATSDTTGTGPTDTQYF
medium-sized	TRBV29-1	TRBJ2-7	CSVGDSLSYEQYF
-	TRBV6-5	TRBJ2-1	CASSYSAGGLEQFF
-	TRBV6-5	TRBJ2-1	CASSELAGVYNEQFF
-	TRBV2	TRBJ2-7	CASSESGARYEQYF
medium-sized	TRBV6-2/TRBV6-3	TRBJ1-6	CASSRGGGSPLHF
-	TRBV19	TRBJ2-1	CASSIELYSYNEQFF
-	TRBV12-3/TRBV12-4	TRBJ2-2	CASSPNGRELFF
medium-sized	TRBV20-1	TRBJ2-7	CSARDLELTGDEQYF
-	TRBV28	TRBJ2-7	CASSLAGDSSYEQYF
-	TRBV7-8	TRBJ2-7	CASSSPAVPYEQYF
medium-sized	TRBV6-5	TRBJ2-7	CASSYTGQGAGYEQYF
-	TRBV28	TRBJ2-7	CASSLVGAEIYEQYF
-	TRBV4-1	TRBJ2-3	CASSHSREPDTQYF